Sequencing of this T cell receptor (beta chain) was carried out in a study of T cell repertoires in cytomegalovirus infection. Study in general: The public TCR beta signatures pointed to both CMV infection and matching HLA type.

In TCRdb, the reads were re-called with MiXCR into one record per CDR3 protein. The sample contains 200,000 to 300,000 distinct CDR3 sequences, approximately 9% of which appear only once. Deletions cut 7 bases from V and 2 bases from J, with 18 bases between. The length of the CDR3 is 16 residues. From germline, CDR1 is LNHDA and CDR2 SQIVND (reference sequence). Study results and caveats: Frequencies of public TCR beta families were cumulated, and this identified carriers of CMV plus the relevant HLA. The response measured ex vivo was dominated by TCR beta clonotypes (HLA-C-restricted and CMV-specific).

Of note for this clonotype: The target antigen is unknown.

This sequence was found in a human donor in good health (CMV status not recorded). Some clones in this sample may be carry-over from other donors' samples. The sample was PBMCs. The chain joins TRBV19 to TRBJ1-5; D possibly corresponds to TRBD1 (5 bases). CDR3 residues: CASTRGGGGRNQPQHF. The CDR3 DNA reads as TGTGCCAGTACCCGCGGGGGGGGAGGACGCAATCAGCCCCAGCATTTT.